The 20 T cell receptor beta chains listed next were all sequenced from one sample in a study of T cells after yellow fever vaccination. TCRdb called the 5' RACE reads again in MiXCR, with one record for every CDR3 protein. The sample yields some 120,000 distinct CDR3 sequences, about 16% seen once. The material sequenced was CD8+ T cells sorted from PBMCs, taken 5 days after the yellow fever booster vaccination. The source is a man aged 18 to 30 who received the YFV17D yellow fever vaccine.

The rearrangement uses TRBV3-1 and TRBJ1-6, with TRBD1 matching 8 bases. Germline trimming cut 4 bases from V and 10 bases from J; bases unmatched to any gene: 6. The germline CDR1 and CDR2 sequences are LGHDT and YNNKEL (reference sequence). The CDR3 extends over 14 amino acids. The CDR3 nucleotides read TGTGCCAGCAGCCTGGGAGACAGGGGCTCACCCCTCCACTTT. Its protein product is CASSLGDRGSPLHF. Full variable domain (outside the CDR3, taken from reference TRBV3-1 and TRBJ1-6): DTAVSQTPKYLVTQMGNDKSIKCEQNLGHDTMYWYKQDSKKFLKIMFSYNNKELIINETVPNRFSPKSPDKAHLNLHINSLELGDSAVYFCASSLGDRGSPLHFGNGTRLTVT.

The sample holds a few counts of this clonotype. The V gene is TRBV6-2 or TRBV6-3, the J gene TRBJ2-7; 10 bases fit TRBD1. Trimming removed 6 bases from V and 6 bases from J; junction bases left unmatched: 14. The CDR3 is made up of 16 amino acids. From germline, CDR1 is MNHEY and CDR2 SVGEGT. The CDR3 protein is CASSRATMTGGFEQYF. The CDR3 DNA reads TGTGCCAGCAGCCGAGCAACTATGACAGGGGGCTTCGAGCAGTACTTC.

This clonotype occurred a few times. The chain links TRBV15 to TRBJ2-1; the match to TRBD1 covers 8 bases. V was pared by 3 bases and J by 5 bases, with 3 bases of the junction left unmatched. Germline V gene lookup returns CDR1 LNHNV and CDR2 YYDKDF (reference sequence). The CDR3 loop spans 14 amino acids. CDR3 in DNA: TGTGCCACCAGCAGGACAGGGGTCCACAATGAGCAGTTCTTC. Its protein product is CATSRTGVHNEQFF.

V and J are TRBV4-1 and TRBJ1-5, with TRBD1 matching 7 bases. The CDR3 has 14 amino acids. Trimming cost V 2 bases and J 4 bases; bases outside gene matches: 2. Germline V CDR1 and CDR2: MGHRA, YSYEKL. CDR3 protein: CASSQQQGNQPQHF. In DNA, the CDR3 is TGCGCCAGCAGCCAACAACAGGGGAATCAGCCCCAGCATTTT.

This clonotype was picked up many times. The chain has TRBV4-3 and TRBJ2-5; 8 nucleotides line up with TRBD2. V lost 3 bases to trimming and J lost 5 bases; unmatched junction nucleotides: 8. The CDR3 totals 15 residues. The germline CDR1 and CDR2 sequences are LGHNA and YSLEER. CDR3 residues: CASSQDGGALETQYF. CDR3 sequence (DNA): TGCGCCAGCAGCCAGGACGGGGGGGCCCTGGAGACCCAGTACTTC.

The chain is built from TRBV19 and TRBJ2-5; maybe TRBD1 (6 bases). Per germline, CDR1 LNHDA and CDR2 SQIVND (reference sequence). This CDR3 has 15 amino acids. The ends were cut back, 2 bases at V and 5 bases at J, with 15 bases in the middle. CDR3 amino acids: CASSITYTGMETQYF. The CDR3, as DNA: TGTGCCAGTAGTATAACTTACACAGGGATGGAGACCCAGTACTTC. Full variable domain (outside the CDR3, taken from reference TRBV19 and TRBJ2-5): DGGITQSPKYLFRKEGQNVTLSCEQNLNHDAMYWYRQDPGQGLRLIYYSQIVNDFQKGDIAEGYSVSREKKESFPLTVTSAQKNPTAFYLCASSITYTGMETQYFGPGTRLLVL.

This clonotype was detected a few times. The chain has TRBV19 and TRBJ2-7, with 7 bases lining up with TRBD2. This CDR3 is built from 14 residues. Germline V gene data show CDR1 as LNHDA and CDR2 as SQIVND (reference sequence). The V and J ends lost 5 bases and 2 bases, in that order; junction bases with no gene match: 6. The CDR3 nucleotides read TGTGCCAGTAGTGTGCTGGCGGGGGCCTACGAGCAGTACTTC. Protein product: CASSVLAGAYEQYF.

This clonotype was seen a few times. The rearrangement uses TRBV7-2 and TRBJ1-1; D gene uncertain. Trimming took 5 bases from V and 0 from J, leaving 10 bases between them. This CDR3 has 14 residues. Germline assignment: CDR1 SGHTA and CDR2 FQGNSA. The CDR3 nucleotides read TGTGCCAGCAGCCCGTACCCCATGAACACTGAAGCTTTCTTT. Its translation: CASSPYPMNTEAFF. Filled out from reference TRBV7-2 and TRBJ1-1, the complete variable domain reads GAGVSQSPSNKVTEKGKDVELRCDPISGHTALYWYRQSLGQGLEFLIYFQGNSAPDKSGLPSDRFSAERTGGSVSTLTIQRTQQEDSAVYLCASSPYPMNTEAFFGQGTRLTVV.

This clonotype was counted only a few times. The DNA for the CDR3 is TGTGCCAGCAGCCATTCAAGCAATCAGCCCCAGCATTTT. Translated: CASSHSSNQPQHF. The chain employs TRBV4-2 and TRBJ1-5; unclear D gene. Trimming shortened V by 3 bases and J by 1 base, and 4 bases separated the two germline ends. Germline V CDR1 and CDR2: LGHNA, YNFKEQ. The CDR3 consists of 13 residues.

The chain uses TRBV4-1 and TRBJ2-7, with TRBD2 matching over 9 bases. V gave up 0 bases and J gave up 3 bases; unmatched junction bases: 12. The CDR3 extends over 18 amino acids. Per germline, CDR1 MGHRA and CDR2 YSYEKL. In nucleotides, the CDR3 is TGCGCCAGCAGCCAAGAGAAAAAGAGAGCGGGGGGAGGCTACGAGCAGTACTTC. Encoded protein: CASSQEKKRAGGGYEQYF.

The V and J genes are TRBV19 and TRBJ2-2; the D is unclear. Germline V lookup: CDR1 LNHDA, CDR2 SQIVND (reference sequence). CDR3 length equals 13 residues. Trimming cost V 8 bases and J 5 bases, with 12 bases left between them. The CDR3 is CASRANWTGELFF. The CDR3 coding sequence is TGTGCCAGTCGCGCCAACTGGACCGGGGAGCTGTTTTTT.

This clonotype came up a few times. The rearrangement uses TRBV5-6 and TRBJ2-3; 9 bases match TRBD1. J was trimmed by 6 bases and V by 0 bases; bases with no gene match: 8. The CDR3 consists of 16 residues. Looked up from germline, CDR1 is SGHDT and CDR2 is YYEEEE. The CDR3 DNA sequence: TGTGCCAGCAGCTTGGCGGGACAGGGTTGGTCGGATACGCAGTATTTT. Encoded protein: CASSLAGQGWSDTQYF.

This clonotype was detected a few times. The chain links TRBV19 to TRBJ2-1; 8 bases fit TRBD1. CDR1 and CDR2 (germline): LNHDA, SQIVND (reference sequence). The CDR3 extends over 14 amino acids. J was trimmed by 7 bases and V by 4 bases; bases with no gene match: 6. The DNA for the CDR3 is TGTGCCAGTAGTACCTGGGACAGGCCTAATGAGCAGTTCTTC. It yields the protein CASSTWDRPNEQFF. Filled out from reference TRBV19 and TRBJ2-1, the complete variable domain reads DGGITQSPKYLFRKEGQNVTLSCEQNLNHDAMYWYRQDPGQGLRLIYYSQIVNDFQKGDIAEGYSVSREKKESFPLTVTSAQKNPTAFYLCASSTWDRPNEQFFGPGTRLTVL.

The gene calls are TRBV7-9 and TRBJ1-4; possible D gene TRBD1, 6 bases. Germline V lookup: CDR1 SEHNR, CDR2 FQNEAQ (reference sequence). Trimming took off 5 bases at V and 4 bases at J, with 11 bases between the two ends. CDR3 length equals 14 residues. Here the CDR3 DNA reads TGTGCCAGCAGCGTTACAGGGTTTAATGAAAAACTGTTTTTT. Translating gives CASSVTGFNEKLFF. The full variable domain, its missing parts supplied by reference TRBV7-9 and TRBJ1-4, is DTGVSQNPRHKITKRGQNVTFRCDPISEHNRLYWYRQTLGQGPEFLTYFQNEAQLEKSRLLSDRFSAERPKGSFSTLEIQRTEQGDSAMYLCASSVTGFNEKLFFGSGTQLSVL.

This clonotype was seen more than once but under ten times. This chain uses TRBV4-1 with TRBJ1-2; TRBD1 aligns across 7 bases. The CDR3 totals 17 residues. J was trimmed by 4 bases and V by 0 bases; bases with no gene match: 11. Per germline, CDR1 MGHRA and CDR2 YSYEKL. The CDR3 bases are TGCGCCAGCAGCCAAGATCGCTCCAGGGGGATTCTCTATGGCTACACCTTC. Amino acids: CASSQDRSRGILYGYTF.

This clonotype has at least ten counts. The chain links TRBV7-6 to TRBJ2-1; a weak D match, TRBD2 (6 bases). The CDR3 totals 14 residues. The V end was cut by 7 bases, the J end by 0 bases, with 10 bases between. Germline V lookup: CDR1 SGHVS, CDR2 FNYEAQ. The DNA of the CDR3 is TGTGCCAGCAACGGGGGAAGCTCCTACAATGAGCAGTTCTTC. Residues: CASNGGSSYNEQFF. Drawing the rest from reference TRBV7-6 and TRBJ2-1, the complete variable domain is GAGVSQSPRYKVTKRGQDVALRCDPISGHVSLYWYRQALGQGPEFLTYFNYEAQQDKSGLPNDRFSAERPEGSISTLTIQRTEQRDSAMYRCASNGGSSYNEQFFGPGTRLTVL.

CDR3 loop: CAWSGALGGGTQYF. DNA of the CDR3: TGTGCCTGGAGTGGGGCTCTCGGCGGGGGTACGCAGTATTTT. V is TRBV30 and J is TRBJ2-3; 7 nucleotides line up with TRBD2. V was clipped by 1 base and J by 8 bases; unmatched bases: 9. The germline gives CDR1 GTSNPN, CDR2 SVGIG (reference sequence). The length of the CDR3 is 14 residues.

This clonotype was seen a handful of times. The V call is TRBV27, the J call TRBJ2-3, with 10 positions matching TRBD2. Germline V gene data show CDR1 as MNHEY and CDR2 as SMNVEV (reference sequence). Trimming took 5 bases from V and 3 from J; bases not matched to a gene: 5. CDR3 size: 15 residues. The CDR3: CASSPRTSGTDTQYF. The CDR3 DNA is TGTGCCAGCAGTCCCCGGACTAGCGGAACAGATACGCAGTATTTT.

This clonotype has just a few counts. This sequence joins TRBV15 and TRBJ2-7; 7 nucleotides match TRBD1. V lost 4 bases to trimming and J lost 5 bases; unmatched junction nucleotides: 14. Germline assignment: CDR1 LNHNV and CDR2 YYDKDF (reference sequence). There are 16 residues in the CDR3. The CDR3 here is CATSILRTGLFNEQYF. The CDR3 DNA reads TGTGCCACCAGCATATTAAGGACAGGATTGTTCAACGAGCAGTACTTC. The entire variable domain, with the rest obtained from reference TRBV15 and TRBJ2-7, is as follows: DAMVIQNPRYQVTQFGKPVTLSCSQTLNHNVMYWYQQKSSQAPKLLFHYYDKDFNNEADTPDNFQSRRPNTSFCFLDIRSPGLGDTAMYLCATSILRTGLFNEQYFGPGTRLTVT.

This chain links TRBV5-6 with TRBJ2-7, with TRBD2 as a possible D gene (7 bases). The CDR3 is 13 residues long. Germline lookup yields CDR1 SGHDT and CDR2 YYEEEE. V gave up 2 bases and J gave up 5 bases, with 11 bases separating them. CDR3 region: CASSFGGQDEQYF. The CDR3 bases are TGTGCCAGCAGCTTCGGGGGGCAAGACGAGCAGTACTTC.